A single sample is the source of the 10 T cell receptor beta chains below, sequenced in a study of beta chain features in type 1 diabetes. Expressed TCRB transcripts were sequenced because the isolated RNA had all been reverse transcribed beforehand. Clones were sequenced by immunoSEQ multiplex PCR, and TCRdb holds only the in-frame ones, with some missing. The sample gives hundreds of thousands of clones, 14% of which show up once; about 6.6% is in the top ten. The source material was central memory CD4+ T cells from blood. The source of these receptors is a man aged 25 to 40 in good health.

With respect to this clone: The junction and the germline gene differ at one end; a read error may be behind it. The V and J genes are TRBV7-2 and TRBJ2-5, with D hard to call. This CDR3 has 14 residues. In germline, CDR1 is SGHTA, CDR2 FQGNSA. Written as DNA, the CDR3 is TGTGCCAGCAGCGCCGACCCAGCGCGCGAGACCCAGCACTTC. Residues: CASSADPARETQHF.

This clone has a handful of counts. This chain joins TRBV10-2 and TRBJ2-1, with D perhaps matching TRBD1 or TRBD2 (6 bases each). V was cut by 6 bases and J by 4 bases, with 16 bases left in between. The CDR3 is 15 residues long. Germline V gene data show CDR1 as WSHSY and CDR2 as SAAADI. CDR3 sequence: CASRQEWGAYNEQFF. The CDR3 DNA is TGCGCCAGCAGACAGGAGTGGGGGGCGTACAATGAGCAGTTCTTC.

The chain employs TRBV19 and TRBJ1-1; D perhaps matches TRBD1 (5 bases). Germline V gene lookup returns CDR1 LNHDA and CDR2 SQIVND (reference sequence). The CDR3 covers 15 residues. With 0 bases removed from V and 12 bases from J, the gap between germline ends came to 20 bases. This CDR3 reads CASSIETRRVADPFF. In DNA form, the CDR3 reads TGTGCCAGTAGTATAGAGACCCGCAGGGTGGCGGATCCTTTCTTT.

The chain joins TRBV28 to TRBJ1-2; D is undetermined. The CDR3 runs to 10 residues. V was shortened by 4 bases and J by 6 bases, with 3 bases between the two germline ends. Germline V gives CDR1 MDHEN, CDR2 SYDVKM. For the CDR3, the DNA is TGTGCCAGCAGTTACGATGGCTACACCTTC. This encodes CASSYDGYTF.

V usage is TRBV28 and J usage is TRBJ2-5; no clear D gene. This CDR3 has 12 residues. Germline CDR1 MDHEN, CDR2 SYDVKM. The V gene lost 3 bases and the J gene lost 10 bases, with 12 bases spanning the gap. CDR3 sequence: CASSLRKRDQYF. The CDR3 DNA reads TGTGCCAGCAGTTTGCGCAAAAGGGACCAGTACTTC. Looking up the rest from reference TRBV28 and TRBJ2-5 gives the full variable domain: DVKVTQSSRYLVKRTGEKVFLECVQDMDHENMFWYRQDPGLGLRLIYFSYDVKMKEKGDIPEGYSVSREKKERFSLILESASTNQTSMYLCASSLRKRDQYFGPGTRLLVL.

The chain joins TRBV5-5 to TRBJ2-3; 9 bases match TRBD1. The germline V gene encodes CDR1 SGHKS and CDR2 YYEKEE (reference sequence). The CDR3 is made up of 16 amino acids. The V and J ends lost 0 bases and 6 bases, in that order; junction bases with no gene match: 8. For the CDR3, the DNA is TGTGCCAGCAGCTTGGTGGGACAGGGTATTTCTGATACGCAGTATTTT. It encodes CASSLVGQGISDTQYF.

This clone was counted only a few times. The rearrangement links TRBV5-1 to TRBJ1-1; D is perhaps TRBD1 (6 bases). V lost 7 bases to trimming and J lost 2 bases, with 15 bases between them. Germline loops: CDR1 SGHRS, CDR2 YFSETQ. The CDR3 loop spans 14 amino acids. The CDR3 loop is CASSRGAANTEAFF. The CDR3 DNA reads TGCGCCAGCTCCCGGGGGGCCGCTAACACTGAAGCTTTCTTT.

The chain combines TRBV29-1 with TRBJ2-3; D perhaps matches TRBD2 (5 bases). This CDR3 region has 13 residues. Germline CDR1 and CDR2: SQVTM and ANQGSEA. The V end lost 1 base, the J end lost 9 bases, and 14 bases lay between the germline ends. Written as DNA, the CDR3 is TGCAGCGTTGAAGTGGGAGACCTAACCACGCAGTATTTT. It translates to CSVEVGDLTTQYF.

A few counts support this clone. The gene calls are TRBV7-2 and TRBJ2-2, with D perhaps matching TRBD1 or TRBD2 (5 bases each). Germline values: CDR1 SGHTA, CDR2 FQGNSA. V gave up 7 bases and J gave up 6 bases, with 12 bases separating them. The CDR3 consists of 13 residues. The CDR3 nucleotides read TGTGCCAGCAATAGGGACGGGGCCGGGGAGCTGTTTTTT. Amino acids: CASNRDGAGELFF.

A note on this clone: The DNA is omitted, as the CDR3 cannot be located on it reliably, and the CDR3 follows TCRdb's listing. The rearrangement uses TRBV20-1 and TRBJ2-7. 10 amino acids form the CDR3, both terminal residues included. Germline V gives CDR1 DFQATT, CDR2 SNEGSKA (reference sequence). CDR3 sequence: CSAYNCEQYF.